This T cell receptor beta chain comes out of a study of shared clonotypes between healthy human individuals. This CDR3 is 10 amino acids long. Repertoires were generated with immunoSEQ multiplex PCR, while TCRdb's copy carries only in-frame clones and drops some. The sample comprises approximately 2,000,000 clones, less than 95% of which are singletons, and about 0.41% rests with the top ten. The chain employs TRBV21-1 and TRBJ2-3. TRBV21-1 is assigned pseudogene status. The sequenced sample consisted of naive CD4+ T cells from PBMCs. Described subset: CD45RA+ positively selected. This TCR derives from a man between 18 and 35 years old in good health. Some clones in this sample may be carry-over from other donors' samples. The CDR3 region is CASVSDTQYF. As DNA, the CDR3 is TGTGCCAGCGTGTCAGATACGCAGTATTTT.